Below, 6 T cell receptor beta chains from the same sample are listed, as sequenced in a study of response to subunit inactivated influenza vaccine. In TCRdb, the RT-PCR reads were re-called with MiXCR into one record per CDR3 protein. The sample carries approximately 290,000 distinct CDR3 sequences, roughly 22% recorded once. The sample consisted of PBMCs from blood, taken less than 22 months after vaccination. The source of these receptors is a man aged 45 to 75 who received an inactivated influenza vaccine.

This clonotype has a single count. This chain links TRBV12-3 or TRBV12-4 with TRBJ2-1; D is unresolved. There are 14 residues in the CDR3. V lost 5 bases and J 9 bases, leaving 17 bases between the germline ends. The CDR3 loop is CASSPRVKFTEQFF. CDR3 nucleotides: TGTGCCAGCAGTCCCCGTGTAAAGTTTACTGAGCAGTTCTTC.

This clonotype has a count of ten or more. J is TRBJ2-1 and V is TRBV20-1, with D possibly being TRBD1 (5 bases). The V gene's germline CDR1 is DFQATT and CDR2 SNEGSKA (reference sequence). This CDR3 region has 14 residues. V lost 0 bases and J 8 bases, leaving 14 bases between the germline ends. CDR3 region: CSARDPYSRDEQFF. CDR3 bases: TGCAGTGCTAGAGATCCTTATAGCAGGGATGAGCAGTTCTTC.

Many counts were recorded for this clonotype. The J gene is TRBJ1-2, the V gene TRBV12-3 or TRBV12-4; D is uncertain. V lost 5 bases and J lost 2, with 9 bases in between. This CDR3 comprises 13 residues. CDR3 loop: CASSPTGNYGYTF. CDR3 bases: TGTGCCAGCAGTCCCACGGGAAACTATGGCTACACCTTC.

The CDR3 region is CSARDNDSAYNSPLHF. CDR3 nucleotides: TGCAGTGCTAGAGATAATGACAGCGCATATAATTCACCCCTCCACTTT. The rearrangement joins TRBV20-1 to TRBJ1-6; D is possibly TRBD1 (5 bases). CDR3 length: 16 amino acids. CDR1 and CDR2 (germline): DFQATT, SNEGSKA (reference sequence). Trimming stripped 0 bases from V and 4 bases from J, with 13 bases between.

V is TRBV12-3 or TRBV12-4 and J is TRBJ1-5; 8 nucleotides agree with TRBD1. J gave up 4 bases and V 3 bases, and 5 bases lay outside the gene matches. The length of the CDR3 is 15 residues. CDR3 in amino acids: CASSFGTGFNQPQHF. The CDR3 DNA sequence: TGTGCCAGCAGTTTCGGGACAGGCTTTAATCAGCCCCAGCATTTT.

This clonotype was observed a few times. The V gene is TRBV4-3, the J gene TRBJ2-2; 10 nucleotides line up with TRBD1. The ends lost 5 bases at V and 7 bases at J; junction bases unmatched: 13. Per germline, CDR1 LGHNA and CDR2 YSLEER. The length of the CDR3 is 17 residues. As DNA, the CDR3 is TGCGCCAGCAGCTCTAACGACCGGGACAGGGGATTCGGGGAGCTGTTTTTT. Translation: CASSSNDRDRGFGELFF.